The 15 T cell receptor beta chains given below trace back to one sample, sequenced in a study of blood T cell repertoires in COVID-19. Clones were read by immunoSEQ multiplex PCR, and TCRdb kept only the in-frame ones, dropping some. This table has some 200,000 clones, around four fifths appearing once. Sequencing was done on a sample of PBMCs or T cells enriched from blood (not recorded which). These receptors originate from a woman between 45 and 65 years old who had been exposed to COVID-19.

The chain has TRBV15 and TRBJ1-2; weak D call: TRBD1 (5 bases). Per germline, CDR1 LNHNV and CDR2 YYDKDF (reference sequence). Trimming cost V 2 bases and J 1 base, with 11 bases left between them. The CDR3 totals 15 residues. The CDR3 sequence is CATSRFTTDNYGYTF. Written as DNA, the CDR3 is TGTGCCACCAGCAGATTTACGACAGATAACTATGGCTACACCTTC.

The rearrangement uses TRBV5-5 and TRBJ2-5; tentative D call: TRBD2 (6 bases). Between the trimmed V and J ends, which lost 2 bases and 4 bases, there was a span of 12 bases. CDR3 length equals 14 residues. Germline values: CDR1 SGHKS, CDR2 YYEKEE (reference sequence). CDR3 in amino acids: CASSFSGGPETQYF. The CDR3 coding sequence is TGTGCCAGCAGCTTTTCCGGGGGACCAGAGACCCAGTACTTC.

The genes are TRBV25-1 and TRBJ2-2; D might be TRBD2 (7 bases). The V end was cut by 0 bases, the J end by 3 bases, with 11 bases between. The germline gives CDR1 MGHDK, CDR2 SYGVNS. The CDR3 is made up of 16 amino acids. The CDR3 reads CASSEYGGADTGELFF. The DNA for the CDR3 is TGTGCCAGCAGTGAATATGGGGGGGCCGACACCGGGGAGCTGTTTTTT.

The chain carries TRBV25-1 and TRBJ1-2; the match to TRBD1 covers 7 bases. This CDR3 region has 15 residues. In germline, CDR1 is MGHDK, CDR2 SYGVNS. V lost 2 bases and J lost 4; bases outside the gene matches: 7. The CDR3 bases are TGTGCCAGCAGTGAAGGCGACAGGGAGATCTATGGCTACACCTTC. Translating gives CASSEGDREIYGYTF.

The chain employs TRBV19 and TRBJ2-1; 7 bases match TRBD2. V lost 0 bases and J lost 8; bases outside the gene matches: 1. Germline CDR1 reads LNHDA; CDR2 reads SQIVND (reference sequence). There are 13 residues in the CDR3. DNA for the CDR3: TGTGCCAGTAGTATAGATCGGGAGGATGAGCAGTTCTTC. This encodes CASSIDREDEQFF.

This clone was observed once. The chain carries TRBV5-4 and TRBJ1-1, with a tentative D call TRBD1 (5 bases). Germline V CDR1 and CDR2: SGHNT, YYREEE (reference sequence). V gave up 4 bases and J gave up 0 bases, with 16 bases separating them. The CDR3 contains 16 residues. CDR3 in DNA: TGTGCCAGCAGCCCCGGGGGGGGGTACATGAACACTGAAGCTTTCTTT. This gives the protein CASSPGGGYMNTEAFF.

The chain carries TRBV19 and TRBJ2-7; D gene uncertain. Trimming removed 3 bases from V and 2 bases from J, with 11 bases in between. This CDR3 is built from 14 residues. Per germline, CDR1 LNHDA and CDR2 SQIVND (reference sequence). CDR3 DNA: TGTGCCAGTAGTATTTTAGGTGGGCCCTACGAGCAGTACTTC. This translates into CASSILGGPYEQYF.

The rearrangement links TRBV3-1 (or the pseudogene TRBV3-2) to TRBJ2-4; D is perhaps TRBD1 (6 bases). Trimming cost V 3 bases and J 2 bases, with 14 bases left between them. Per the germline V gene, CDR1 is LGHDT and CDR2 is YNNKEL (reference sequence). The CDR3 totals 16 residues. For the CDR3, the DNA is TGTGCCAGCAGCCAGCCCAAACAGGGTACCAAAAACATTCAGTACTTC. It translates to CASSQPKQGTKNIQYF.

This clone appeared once. V and J are TRBV5-1 and TRBJ1-2; possible D gene TRBD1, 5 bases. The CDR3 has 14 residues. Germline V CDR1 and CDR2: SGHRS, YFSETQ. Trimming took off 4 bases at V and 0 bases at J, with 10 bases between the two ends. The CDR3 reads CASSLTAANYGYTF. Here the CDR3 DNA reads TGCGCCAGCAGCCTGACAGCCGCTAACTATGGCTACACCTTC.

The chain carries TRBV19 and TRBJ1-2; 8 bases are shared with TRBD1. CDR3 size: 13 residues. J lost 4 bases, V lost 9 bases, and 7 bases had no gene match. In germline, CDR1 is LNHDA, CDR2 SQIVND (reference sequence). The CDR3 DNA reads TGTGCCAGCAGACAGGGGTCGACCTATGGCTACACCTTC. It specifies CASRQGSTYGYTF.

This sequence joins TRBV28 and TRBJ1-1; D is possibly TRBD1 (5 bases). The germline gives CDR1 MDHEN, CDR2 SYDVKM. Trimming pared 3 bases from V and 3 bases from J, leaving 20 bases between. CDR3 length: 17 residues. Here the CDR3 DNA reads TGTGCCAGCAGTTTCACCCCAGGGTCAACTCATCACACTGAAGCTTTCTTT. Translating gives CASSFTPGSTHHTEAFF.

There are a few counts of this clone. The chain couples TRBV28 to TRBJ1-1; possibly TRBD1 for D (6 bases). The CDR3 runs 16 residues. CDR1 MDHEN and CDR2 SYDVKM come from the germline V gene. Deletions cut 8 bases from V and 0 bases from J, with 19 bases between. The CDR3 protein is CASGSQTGPVNTEAFF. The CDR3 region has the DNA TGTGCCAGCGGCTCCCAAACAGGGCCAGTGAACACTGAAGCTTTCTTT.

The chain has TRBV27 and TRBJ1-2, with D possibly TRBD1 on 6 matching bases. CDR1 and CDR2 from the germline V gene are MNHEY and SMNVEV (reference sequence). V was clipped by 6 bases and J by 4 bases, with 15 bases between them. The CDR3 is made up of 14 amino acids. CDR3 region: CASRESDRLYGYTF. The CDR3 bases are TGTGCCAGCAGGGAATCAGACAGGCTCTATGGCTACACCTTC.

This clone was seen more than once but under ten times. The rearrangement uses TRBV5-4 and TRBJ1-3; 8 bases line up with TRBD1. Germline loops: CDR1 SGHNT, CDR2 YYREEE (reference sequence). V was pared by 2 bases and J by 0 bases, with 4 bases of the junction left unmatched. This CDR3 is built from 16 residues. The CDR3 nucleotides are TGTGCCAGCAGCTTCGACAGGGGCGTCTCTGGAAACACCATATATTTT. This translates into CASSFDRGVSGNTIYF.

V usage is TRBV28 and J usage is TRBJ1-4; maybe TRBD1 (5 bases). The CDR3 totals 15 residues. Looked up from germline, CDR1 is MDHEN and CDR2 is SYDVKM. The V end lost 6 bases, the J end lost 6 bases, and 17 bases lay between the germline ends. DNA of the CDR3: TGTGCCAGCAGGATCAGACAGTATGGGGATGAAAAACTGTTTTTT. Translating gives CASRIRQYGDEKLFF.